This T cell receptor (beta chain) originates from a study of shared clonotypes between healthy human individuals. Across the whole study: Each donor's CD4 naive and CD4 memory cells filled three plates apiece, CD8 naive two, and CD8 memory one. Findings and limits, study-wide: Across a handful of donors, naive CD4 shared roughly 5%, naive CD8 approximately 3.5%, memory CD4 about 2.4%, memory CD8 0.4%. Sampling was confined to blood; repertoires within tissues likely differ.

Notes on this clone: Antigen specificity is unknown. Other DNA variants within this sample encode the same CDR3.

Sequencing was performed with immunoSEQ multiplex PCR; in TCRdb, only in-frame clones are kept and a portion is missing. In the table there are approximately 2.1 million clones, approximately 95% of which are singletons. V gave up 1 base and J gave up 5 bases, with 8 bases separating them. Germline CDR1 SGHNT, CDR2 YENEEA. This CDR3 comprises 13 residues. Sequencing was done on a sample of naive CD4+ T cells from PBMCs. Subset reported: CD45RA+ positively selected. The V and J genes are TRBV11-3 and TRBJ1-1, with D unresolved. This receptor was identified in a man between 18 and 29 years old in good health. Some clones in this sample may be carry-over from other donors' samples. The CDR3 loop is CASSLGGRTEAFF. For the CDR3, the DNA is TGTGCCAGCAGCTTAGGAGGGCGGACTGAAGCTTTCTTT.